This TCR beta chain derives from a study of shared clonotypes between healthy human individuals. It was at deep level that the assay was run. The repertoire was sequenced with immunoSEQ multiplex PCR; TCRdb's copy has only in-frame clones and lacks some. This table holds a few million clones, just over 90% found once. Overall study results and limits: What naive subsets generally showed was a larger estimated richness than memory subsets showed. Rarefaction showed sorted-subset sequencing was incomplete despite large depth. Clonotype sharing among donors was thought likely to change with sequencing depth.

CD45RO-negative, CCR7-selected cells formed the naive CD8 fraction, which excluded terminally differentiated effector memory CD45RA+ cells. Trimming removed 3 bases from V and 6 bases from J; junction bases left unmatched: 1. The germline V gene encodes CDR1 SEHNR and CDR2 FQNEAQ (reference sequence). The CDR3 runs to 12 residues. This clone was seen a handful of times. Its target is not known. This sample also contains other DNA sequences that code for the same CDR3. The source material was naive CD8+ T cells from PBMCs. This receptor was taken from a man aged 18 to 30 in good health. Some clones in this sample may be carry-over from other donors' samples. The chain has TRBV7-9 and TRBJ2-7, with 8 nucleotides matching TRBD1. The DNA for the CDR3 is TGTGCCAGCAGCTTCACAGGGGGCGAGCAGTACTTC. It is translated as CASSFTGGEQYF.